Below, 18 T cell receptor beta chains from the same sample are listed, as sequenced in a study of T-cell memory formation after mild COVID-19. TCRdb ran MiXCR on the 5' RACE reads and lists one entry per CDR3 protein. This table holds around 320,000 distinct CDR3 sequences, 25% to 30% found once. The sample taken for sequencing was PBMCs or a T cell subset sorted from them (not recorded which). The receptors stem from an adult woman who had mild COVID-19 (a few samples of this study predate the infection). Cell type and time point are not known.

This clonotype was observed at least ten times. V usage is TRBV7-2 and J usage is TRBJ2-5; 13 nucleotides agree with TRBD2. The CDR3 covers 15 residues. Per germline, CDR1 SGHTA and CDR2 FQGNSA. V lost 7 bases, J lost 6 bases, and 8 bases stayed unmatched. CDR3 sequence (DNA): TGTGCCAGCATTCGGACTAGCGGGAGTGGGAAGACCCAGTACTTC. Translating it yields CASIRTSGSGKTQYF. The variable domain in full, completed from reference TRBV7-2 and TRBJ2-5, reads GAGVSQSPSNKVTEKGKDVELRCDPISGHTALYWYRQSLGQGLEFLIYFQGNSAPDKSGLPSDRFSAERTGGSVSTLTIQRTQQEDSAVYLCASIRTSGSGKTQYFGPGTRLLVL.

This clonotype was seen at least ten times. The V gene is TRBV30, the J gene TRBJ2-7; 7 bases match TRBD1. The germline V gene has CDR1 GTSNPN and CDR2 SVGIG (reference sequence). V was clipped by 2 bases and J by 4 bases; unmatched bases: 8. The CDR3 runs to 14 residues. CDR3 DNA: TGTGCCTGGAGTTTAACAGGGGTGGTTTACGAGCAGTACTTC. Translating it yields CAWSLTGVVYEQYF.

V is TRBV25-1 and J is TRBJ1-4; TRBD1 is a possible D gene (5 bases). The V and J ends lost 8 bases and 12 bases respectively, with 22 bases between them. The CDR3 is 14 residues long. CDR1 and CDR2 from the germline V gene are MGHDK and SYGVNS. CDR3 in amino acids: CASGRGAGWGELFF. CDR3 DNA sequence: TGTGCCAGCGGGCGCGGGGCAGGGTGGGGGGAACTGTTTTTT.

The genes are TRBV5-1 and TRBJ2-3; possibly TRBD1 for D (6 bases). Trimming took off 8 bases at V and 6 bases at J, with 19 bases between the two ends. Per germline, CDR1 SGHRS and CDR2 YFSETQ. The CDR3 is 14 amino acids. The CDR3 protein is CASRQAPRTDTQYF. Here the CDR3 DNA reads TGCGCCAGTCGACAGGCCCCTAGAACCGATACGCAGTATTTT.

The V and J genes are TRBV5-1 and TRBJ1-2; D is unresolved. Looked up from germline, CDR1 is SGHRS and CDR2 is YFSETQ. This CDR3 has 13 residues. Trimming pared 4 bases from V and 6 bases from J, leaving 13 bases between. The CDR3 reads CASSPHGANGYTF. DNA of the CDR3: TGCGCCAGCAGCCCCCACGGTGCAAATGGCTACACCTTC.

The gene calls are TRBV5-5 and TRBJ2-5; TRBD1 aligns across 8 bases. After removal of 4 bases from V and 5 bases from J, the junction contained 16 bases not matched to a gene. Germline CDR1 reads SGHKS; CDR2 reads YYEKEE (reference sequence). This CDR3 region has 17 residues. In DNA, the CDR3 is TGTGCCAGCAGCCCGATATCAAGGACAGGGTCTATGGAGACCCAGTACTTC. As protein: CASSPISRTGSMETQYF.

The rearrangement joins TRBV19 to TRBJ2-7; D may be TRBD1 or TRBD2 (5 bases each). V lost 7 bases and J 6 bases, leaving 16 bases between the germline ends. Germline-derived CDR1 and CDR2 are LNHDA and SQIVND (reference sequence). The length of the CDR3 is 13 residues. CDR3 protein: CASTPGTASEQYF. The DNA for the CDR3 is TGTGCCAGTACCCCTGGGACCGCTAGCGAGCAGTACTTC.

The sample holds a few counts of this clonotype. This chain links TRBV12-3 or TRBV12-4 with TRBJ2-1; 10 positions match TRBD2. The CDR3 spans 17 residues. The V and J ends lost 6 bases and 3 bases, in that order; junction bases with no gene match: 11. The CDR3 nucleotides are TGTGCCAGCAGGACAGGAGCGGGGGGGCTGCTCTACAATGAGCAGTTCTTC. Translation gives CASRTGAGGLLYNEQFF.

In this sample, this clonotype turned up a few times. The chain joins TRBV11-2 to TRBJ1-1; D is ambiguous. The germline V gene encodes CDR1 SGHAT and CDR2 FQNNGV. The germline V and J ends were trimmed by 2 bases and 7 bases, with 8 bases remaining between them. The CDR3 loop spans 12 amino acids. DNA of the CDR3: TGTGCCAGCAGCTTAAGGGCCCTTGAAGCTTTCTTT. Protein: CASSLRALEAFF.

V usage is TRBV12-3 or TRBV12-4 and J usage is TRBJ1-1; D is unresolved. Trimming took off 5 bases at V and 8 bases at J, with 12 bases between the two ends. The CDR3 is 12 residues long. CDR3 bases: TGTGCCAGCAGTCGACGGAGCGCGGAAGCTTTCTTT. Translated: CASSRRSAEAFF.

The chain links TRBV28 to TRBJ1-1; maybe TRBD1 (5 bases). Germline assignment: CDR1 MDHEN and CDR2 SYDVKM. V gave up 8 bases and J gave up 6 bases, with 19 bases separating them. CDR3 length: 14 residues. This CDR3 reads CASLPLIRAAEAFF. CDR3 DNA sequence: TGTGCCAGCCTCCCCCTTATCAGGGCCGCTGAAGCTTTCTTT.

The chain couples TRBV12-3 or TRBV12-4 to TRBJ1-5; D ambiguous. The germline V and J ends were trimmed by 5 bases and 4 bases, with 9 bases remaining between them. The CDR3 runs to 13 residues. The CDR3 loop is CASSGGGNQPQHF. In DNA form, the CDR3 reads TGTGCCAGCAGTGGTGGAGGGAATCAGCCCCAGCATTTT.

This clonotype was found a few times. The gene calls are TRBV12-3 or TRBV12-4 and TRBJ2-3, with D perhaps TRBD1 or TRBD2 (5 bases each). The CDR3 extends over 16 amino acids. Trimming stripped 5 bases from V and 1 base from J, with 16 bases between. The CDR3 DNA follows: TGTGCCAGCAGTCGATGGACACTAGTAGGCACAGATACGCAGTATTTT. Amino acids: CASSRWTLVGTDTQYF.

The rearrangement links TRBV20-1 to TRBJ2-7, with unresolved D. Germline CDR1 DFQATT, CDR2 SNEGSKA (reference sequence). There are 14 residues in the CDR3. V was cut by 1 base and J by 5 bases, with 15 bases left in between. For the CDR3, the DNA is TGCAGTGCTAGAGCGAGGCAGGTGAACCACGAGCAGTACTTC. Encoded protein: CSARARQVNHEQYF.

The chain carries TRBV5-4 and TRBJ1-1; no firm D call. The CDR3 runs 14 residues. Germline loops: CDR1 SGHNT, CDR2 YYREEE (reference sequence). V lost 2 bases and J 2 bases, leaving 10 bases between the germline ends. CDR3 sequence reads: CASSFVSSNTEAFF. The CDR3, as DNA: TGTGCCAGCAGCTTCGTGAGCTCCAACACTGAAGCTTTCTTT.

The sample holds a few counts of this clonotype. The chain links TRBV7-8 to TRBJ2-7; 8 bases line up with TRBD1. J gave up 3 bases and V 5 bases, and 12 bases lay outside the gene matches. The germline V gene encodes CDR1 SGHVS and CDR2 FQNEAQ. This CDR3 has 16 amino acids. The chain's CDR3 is CASSPLKGQVRYEQYF. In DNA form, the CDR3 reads TGTGCCAGCAGCCCGCTAAAGGGACAGGTTCGCTACGAGCAGTACTTC.

The CDR3 DNA is TGTGCCAGCAGCCCCTTGACAGGGTGGGAGACCCAGTACTTC. Translating gives CASSPLTGWETQYF. The chain links TRBV7-8 to TRBJ2-5; 7 nucleotides match TRBD1. After removal of 5 bases from V and 5 bases from J, the junction contained 8 bases not matched to a gene. The CDR3 covers 14 residues. Germline CDR1 is SGHVS and CDR2 is FQNEAQ.

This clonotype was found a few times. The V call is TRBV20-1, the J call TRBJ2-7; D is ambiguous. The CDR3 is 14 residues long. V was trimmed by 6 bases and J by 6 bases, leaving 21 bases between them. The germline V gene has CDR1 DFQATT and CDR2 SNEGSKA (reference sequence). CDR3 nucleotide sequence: TGCAGTGCGACCAAAAGTTGGGGAAGCCCCGAGCAGTACTTC. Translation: CSATKSWGSPEQYF.